The source of this T cell receptor beta chain is a study of immune evolution from preneoplasia to lung adenocarcinoma. Points from the study as a whole: Top clone share appeared to fall from AAH through AIS, MIA, adenocarcinoma.

This clone was observed once. Its target is not known. Assay used: immunoSEQ multiplex PCR; TCRdb lists only in-frame clones, some missing. Among 4,000 to 5,500 clones listed, more than 65% were seen once. The sample was FFPE adjacent normal lung tissue. The receptor was derived from a person aged 55-79 years with lung adenocarcinoma.

CDR3 sequence reads: CASSTQGMKLNTEAFF. The CDR3, as DNA: TGTGCCAGCTCAACACAGGGTATGAAGCTGAACACTGAAGCTTTCTTT. The V call is TRBV18, the J call TRBJ1-1; perhaps TRBD1 as D (6 bases). Germline V CDR1 and CDR2: KGHSH, LQKENI. The CDR3 is 16 amino acids. V lost 5 bases, J lost 0 bases, and 16 bases lay in between.